What follows describes a single TCR beta chain. V lost 7 bases to trimming and J lost 5 bases; unmatched junction nucleotides: 13. Germline V gives CDR1 LNHDA, CDR2 SQIVND (reference sequence). This CDR3 spans 15 amino acids. The data stem from a study of blood T cell repertoires in COVID-19. On the study more broadly: PBMCs, B-cell-depleted T cells, or T cells were the source of the cDNA or gDNA that made up the material.

Generated by immunoSEQ multiplex PCR, the TCRdb table keeps only in-frame clones and is missing some. This table holds about 100,000 clones, about 85% found once. V and J are TRBV19 and TRBJ1-2; 7 bases line up with TRBD1. Sequenced sample: peripheral blood. The receptor comes from a woman in her 70s with active or convalescent COVID-19. CDR3 nucleotides: TGTGCCAGTAAGGACAGGTATTTGCTTGGATATGGCTACACCTTC. It encodes CASKDRYLLGYGYTF. Based on the CDR3 plus reference TRBV19 and TRBJ1-2, the full variable domain is DGGITQSPKYLFRKEGQNVTLSCEQNLNHDAMYWYRQDPGQGLRLIYYSQIVNDFQKGDIAEGYSVSREKKESFPLTVTSAQKNPTAFYLCASKDRYLLGYGYTFGSGTRLTVV.